The 5 T cell receptor beta chains below were found in one sample sequenced in a study of control samples from healthy donors and cancer patients. This table comes from immunoSEQ multiplex PCR, and its TCRdb copy is limited to in-frame clones, with some not included. This sample has 100,000 or so clones, with 83% found just once. The sequencing sample was made of blood. Every receptor here comes from a woman aged 50 to 65 in good health.

The chain couples TRBV19 to TRBJ2-1, with no clear D. Trimming took off 4 bases at V and 6 bases at J, with 10 bases between the two ends. Germline-derived CDR1 and CDR2 are LNHDA and SQIVND (reference sequence). This CDR3 is 13 amino acids long. CDR3 in amino acids: CASSTGPANEQFF. CDR3 sequence (DNA): TGTGCCAGTAGTACCGGGCCTGCCAATGAGCAGTTCTTC.

The chain carries TRBV9 and TRBJ2-3; D is perhaps TRBD1 or TRBD2 (6 bases each). Germline V gene sequence: CDR1 SGDLS, CDR2 YYNGEE. With 0 bases removed from V and 8 bases from J, the gap between germline ends came to 16 bases. The CDR3 totals 15 residues. As DNA, the CDR3 is TGTGCCAGCAGCGTAGTGGGGGGCTCCCGGGGTACGCAGTATTTT. Translation gives CASSVVGGSRGTQYF. The whole variable domain, remainder taken from reference TRBV9 and TRBJ2-3, is DSGVTQTPKHLITATGQRVTLRCSPRSGDLSVYWYQQSLDQGLQFLIQYYNGEERAKGNILERFSAQQFPDLHSELNLSSLELGDSALYFCASSVVGGSRGTQYFGPGTRLTVL.

This CDR3 reads CATSDTDRDPYNEQFF. CDR3 coding DNA: TGTGCCACCAGTGACACTGACAGGGATCCCTACAATGAGCAGTTCTTC. The chain recombines TRBV24-1 with TRBJ2-1; TRBD1 matches 7 bases. The CDR3 spans 16 residues. Germline V CDR1 and CDR2: KGHDR, SFDVKD. V gave up 4 bases and J gave up 2 bases; unmatched junction bases: 7.

The J gene is TRBJ1-3, the V gene TRBV10-3; TRBD1 might be the D (5 bases). Per the germline V gene, CDR1 is ENHRY and CDR2 is SYGVKD. V lost 1 base and J 4 bases, leaving 14 bases between the germline ends. The CDR3 runs to 16 residues. CDR3 region: CAISELAGTTGNTIYF. CDR3 bases: TGTGCCATCAGTGAGTTGGCGGGGACTACGGGAAACACCATATATTTT.

The CDR3 DNA sequence: TGTGCCAGCAGCCAAGAAAAGGGGCCCCGTTGGCCCCAGTACTTC. The encoded protein is CASSQEKGPRWPQYF. This chain uses TRBV14 with TRBJ2-5, with a weak D call TRBD1 (5 bases). The CDR3 has 15 amino acids. Germline CDR1 reads SGHDN; CDR2 reads FVKESK. V gave up 0 bases and J gave up 9 bases, with 17 bases separating them.